This TCR beta chain was captured in a study of blood T cell repertoires in COVID-19. Study in general: There were acute and convalescent COVID-19 samples, and they came from the United States, Italy and Spain. The analysed material was cDNA or gDNA that came from T cells, B-cell-depleted T cells, or PBMCs.

Germline lookup yields CDR1 SGHRS and CDR2 YFSETQ. The CDR3 contains 14 residues. The V end was cut by 5 bases, the J end by 1 base, with 12 bases between. How the authors handled the data: The assay estimated nucleated cells by amplifying reference gene primers. Clones were sequenced by immunoSEQ multiplex PCR, and TCRdb holds only the in-frame ones, with some missing. V, J and clone size were drawn from that table, and D and trimming were deduced from the DNA. This table holds about 290,000 clones, 75% to 90% found once. Sequencing used peripheral blood. This sequence was found in a woman aged 30 to 39 with active or convalescent COVID-19. The rearrangement links TRBV5-1 to TRBJ1-1; weak D call: TRBD1 (6 bases). The CDR3 nucleotides read TGCGCCAGCAGTTCGGGACATCCGAACACTGAAGCTTTCTTT. This translates into CASSSGHPNTEAFF.